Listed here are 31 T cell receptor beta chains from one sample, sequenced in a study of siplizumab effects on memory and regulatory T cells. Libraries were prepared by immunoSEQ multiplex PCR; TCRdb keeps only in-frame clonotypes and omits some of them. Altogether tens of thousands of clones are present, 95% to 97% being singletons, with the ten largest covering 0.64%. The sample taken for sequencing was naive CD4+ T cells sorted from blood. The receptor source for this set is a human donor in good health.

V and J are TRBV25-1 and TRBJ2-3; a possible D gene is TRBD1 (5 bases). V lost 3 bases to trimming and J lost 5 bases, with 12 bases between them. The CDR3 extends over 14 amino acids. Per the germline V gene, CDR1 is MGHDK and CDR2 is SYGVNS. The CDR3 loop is CASSEIGVEDTQYF. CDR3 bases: TGTGCCAGCAGTGAGATAGGGGTGGAAGATACGCAGTATTTT.

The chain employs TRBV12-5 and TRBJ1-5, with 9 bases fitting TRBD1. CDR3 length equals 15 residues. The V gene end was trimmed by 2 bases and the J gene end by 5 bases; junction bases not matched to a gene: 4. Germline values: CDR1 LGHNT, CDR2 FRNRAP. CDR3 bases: TGTGCTAGTGGTTTGACCCGGACAGGGGATCAGCCCCAGCATTTT. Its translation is CASGLTRTGDQPQHF.

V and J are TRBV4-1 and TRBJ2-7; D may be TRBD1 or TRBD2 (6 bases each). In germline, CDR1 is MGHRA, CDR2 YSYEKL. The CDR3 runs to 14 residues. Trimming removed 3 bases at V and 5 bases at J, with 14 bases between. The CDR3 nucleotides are TGCGCCAGCAGCCACGGGGGCGGAAGGGACGAGCAGTACTTC. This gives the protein CASSHGGGRDEQYF.

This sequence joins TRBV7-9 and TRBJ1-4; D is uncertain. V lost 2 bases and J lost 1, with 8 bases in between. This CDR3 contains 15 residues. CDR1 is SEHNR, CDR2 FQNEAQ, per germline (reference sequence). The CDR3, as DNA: TGTGCCAGCAGCTTAATTCGGGGAACTAATGAAAAACTGTTTTTT. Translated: CASSLIRGTNEKLFF.

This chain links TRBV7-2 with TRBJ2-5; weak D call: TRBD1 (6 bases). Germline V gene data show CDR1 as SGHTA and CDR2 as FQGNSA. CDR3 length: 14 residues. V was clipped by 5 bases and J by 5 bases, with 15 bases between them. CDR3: CASSPNHRVETQYF. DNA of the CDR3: TGTGCCAGCAGCCCGAACCACAGGGTGGAGACCCAGTACTTC. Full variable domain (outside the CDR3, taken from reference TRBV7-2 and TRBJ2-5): GAGVSQSPSNKVTEKGKDVELRCDPISGHTALYWYRQSLGQGLEFLIYFQGNSAPDKSGLPSDRFSAERTGGSVSTLTIQRTQQEDSAVYLCASSPNHRVETQYFGPGTRLLVL.

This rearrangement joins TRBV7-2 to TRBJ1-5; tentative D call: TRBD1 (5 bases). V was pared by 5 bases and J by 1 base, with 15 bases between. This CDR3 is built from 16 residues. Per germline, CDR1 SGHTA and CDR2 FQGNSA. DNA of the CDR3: TGTGCCAGCAGCCATCGTCGGAGGGGAAGCAATCAGCCCCAGCATTTT. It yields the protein CASSHRRRGSNQPQHF.

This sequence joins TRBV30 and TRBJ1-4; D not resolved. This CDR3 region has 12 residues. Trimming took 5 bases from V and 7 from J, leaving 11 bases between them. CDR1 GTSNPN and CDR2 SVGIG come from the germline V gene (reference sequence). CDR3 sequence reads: CAWAPGSEKLFF. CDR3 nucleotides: TGTGCCTGGGCCCCGGGGAGTGAAAAACTGTTTTTT.

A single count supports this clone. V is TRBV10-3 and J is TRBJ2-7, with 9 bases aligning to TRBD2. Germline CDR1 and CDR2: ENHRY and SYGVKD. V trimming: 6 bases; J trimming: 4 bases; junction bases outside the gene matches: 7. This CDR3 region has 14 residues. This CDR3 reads CAIRRASGIYEQYF. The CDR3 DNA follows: TGTGCCATCAGGAGGGCTAGCGGGATTTACGAGCAGTACTTC.

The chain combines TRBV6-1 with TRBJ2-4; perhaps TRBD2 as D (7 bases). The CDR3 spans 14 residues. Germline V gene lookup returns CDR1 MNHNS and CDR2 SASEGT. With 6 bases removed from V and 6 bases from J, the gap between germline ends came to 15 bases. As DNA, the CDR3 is TGTGCCAGCAGGACGGGGGGCGGGGGAAACATTCAGTACTTC. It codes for CASRTGGGGNIQYF.

The CDR3 coding sequence is TGTGCCAGCAGTTCTCCCCTGATTCTAGGGGAGACCCAGTACTTC. This codes for CASSSPLILGETQYF. The chain is built from TRBV28 and TRBJ2-5, with D unclear. Germline lookup yields CDR1 MDHEN and CDR2 SYDVKM. Trimming left V 4 bases short and J 5 bases short, with 17 bases between. This CDR3 is built from 15 residues. The full variable domain, in which reference TRBV28 and TRBJ2-5 provide the parts outside the CDR3, is DVKVTQSSRYLVKRTGEKVFLECVQDMDHENMFWYRQDPGLGLRLIYFSYDVKMKEKGDIPEGYSVSREKKERFSLILESASTNQTSMYLCASSSPLILGETQYFGPGTRLLVL.

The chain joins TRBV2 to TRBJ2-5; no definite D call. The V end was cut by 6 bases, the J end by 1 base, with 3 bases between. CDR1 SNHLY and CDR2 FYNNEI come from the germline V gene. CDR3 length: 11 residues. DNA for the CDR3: TGTGCCAGCAGCCTCCAAGAGACCCAGTACTTC. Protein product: CASSLQETQYF.

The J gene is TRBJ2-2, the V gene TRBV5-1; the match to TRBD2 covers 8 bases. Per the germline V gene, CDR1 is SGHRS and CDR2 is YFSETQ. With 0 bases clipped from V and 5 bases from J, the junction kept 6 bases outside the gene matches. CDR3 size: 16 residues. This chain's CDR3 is CASSLGGRPGTGELFF. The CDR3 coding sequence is TGCGCCAGCAGCTTGGGCGGGAGGCCAGGTACCGGGGAGCTGTTTTTT.

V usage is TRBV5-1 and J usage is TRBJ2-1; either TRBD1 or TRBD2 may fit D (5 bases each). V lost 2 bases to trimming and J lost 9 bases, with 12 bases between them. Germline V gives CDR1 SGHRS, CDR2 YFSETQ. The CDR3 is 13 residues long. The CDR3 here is CASSLTIGAEQFF. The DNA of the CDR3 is TGCGCCAGCAGCTTAACGATCGGGGCTGAGCAGTTCTTC.

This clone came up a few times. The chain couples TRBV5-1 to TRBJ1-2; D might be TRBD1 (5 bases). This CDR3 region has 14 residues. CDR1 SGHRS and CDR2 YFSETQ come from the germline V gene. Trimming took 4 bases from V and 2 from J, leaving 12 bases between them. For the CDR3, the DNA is TGCGCCAGCAGCCTGTTGCAGGGAAACTATGGCTACACCTTC. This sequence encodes CASSLLQGNYGYTF.

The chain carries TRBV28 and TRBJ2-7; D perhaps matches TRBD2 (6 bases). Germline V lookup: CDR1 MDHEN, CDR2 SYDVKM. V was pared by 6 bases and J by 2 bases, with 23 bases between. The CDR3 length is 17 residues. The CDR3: CASRLGTLGGRAYEQYF. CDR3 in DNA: TGTGCCAGCAGACTCGGGACTTTGGGCGGGCGAGCCTACGAGCAGTACTTC.

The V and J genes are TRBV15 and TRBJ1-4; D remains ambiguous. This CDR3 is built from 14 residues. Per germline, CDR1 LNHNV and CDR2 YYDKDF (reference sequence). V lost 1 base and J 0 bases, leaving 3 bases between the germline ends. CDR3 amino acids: CATSRVSTNEKLFF. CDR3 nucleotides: TGTGCCACCAGCAGAGTTTCAACTAATGAAAAACTGTTTTTT.

Written as DNA, the CDR3 is TGTGCCAGCAGCTTGGGGAGGGGAGGGGCTGAAGCTTTCTTT. Its translation is CASSLGRGGAEAFF. The V gene is TRBV5-4, the J gene TRBJ1-1; a weak D match, TRBD1 (5 bases). V was cut by 0 bases and J by 6 bases, with 12 bases left in between. Germline V gene lookup returns CDR1 SGHNT and CDR2 YYREEE (reference sequence). This CDR3 region has 14 residues.

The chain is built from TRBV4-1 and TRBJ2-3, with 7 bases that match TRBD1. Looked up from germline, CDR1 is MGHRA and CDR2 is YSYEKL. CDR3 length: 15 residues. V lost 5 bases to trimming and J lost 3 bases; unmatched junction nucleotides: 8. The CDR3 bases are TGCGCCAGCAGCGAACAGGGGTCCGGTACAGATACGCAGTATTTT. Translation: CASSEQGSGTDTQYF.

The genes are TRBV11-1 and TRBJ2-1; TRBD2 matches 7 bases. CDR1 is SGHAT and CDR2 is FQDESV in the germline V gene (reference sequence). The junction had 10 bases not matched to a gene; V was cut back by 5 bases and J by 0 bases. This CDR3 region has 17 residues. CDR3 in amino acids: CASSHGLGGFSYNEQFF. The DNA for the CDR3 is TGTGCCAGCAGCCATGGACTAGGCGGTTTCTCCTACAATGAGCAGTTCTTC.

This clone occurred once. CDR3 sequence (DNA): TGTGCCAGTAGCCCGGGACTCCCGTCCGCAGATACGCAGTATTTT. Encoded protein: CASSPGLPSADTQYF. The gene calls are TRBV19 and TRBJ2-3; perhaps TRBD2 as D (6 bases). The CDR3 has 15 amino acids. From germline, CDR1 is LNHDA and CDR2 SQIVND (reference sequence). V lost 6 bases and J lost 4, with 17 bases in between. Filled out from reference TRBV19 and TRBJ2-3, the complete variable domain reads DGGITQSPKYLFRKEGQNVTLSCEQNLNHDAMYWYRQDPGQGLRLIYYSQIVNDFQKGDIAEGYSVSREKKESFPLTVTSAQKNPTAFYLCASSPGLPSADTQYFGPGTRLTVL.

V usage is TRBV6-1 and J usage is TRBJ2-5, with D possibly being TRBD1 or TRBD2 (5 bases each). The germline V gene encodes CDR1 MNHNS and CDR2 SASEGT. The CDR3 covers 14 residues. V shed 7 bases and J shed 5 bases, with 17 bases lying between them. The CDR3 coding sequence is TGTGCCAGCAACCCCCAGGGACGTGGGGAGACCCAGTACTTC. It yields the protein CASNPQGRGETQYF.

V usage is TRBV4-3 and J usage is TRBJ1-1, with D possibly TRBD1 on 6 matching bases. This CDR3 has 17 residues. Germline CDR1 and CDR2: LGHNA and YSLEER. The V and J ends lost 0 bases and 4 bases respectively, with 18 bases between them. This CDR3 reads CASSQEPGRGASTEAFF. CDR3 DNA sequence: TGCGCCAGCAGCCAAGAGCCGGGGCGGGGGGCGAGCACTGAAGCTTTCTTT.

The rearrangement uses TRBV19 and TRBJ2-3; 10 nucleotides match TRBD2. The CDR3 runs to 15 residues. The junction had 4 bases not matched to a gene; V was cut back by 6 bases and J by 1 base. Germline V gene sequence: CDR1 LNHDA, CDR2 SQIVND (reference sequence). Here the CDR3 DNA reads TGTGCCAGTAGCGACGGACTAGCGGGCACAGATACGCAGTATTTT. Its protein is CASSDGLAGTDTQYF.

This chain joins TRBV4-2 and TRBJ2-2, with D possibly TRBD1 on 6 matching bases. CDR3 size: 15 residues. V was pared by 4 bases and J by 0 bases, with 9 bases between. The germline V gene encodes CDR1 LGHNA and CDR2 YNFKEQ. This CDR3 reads CASSPGTPNTGELFF. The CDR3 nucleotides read TGTGCCAGCAGCCCCGGGACACCGAACACCGGGGAGCTGTTTTTT.

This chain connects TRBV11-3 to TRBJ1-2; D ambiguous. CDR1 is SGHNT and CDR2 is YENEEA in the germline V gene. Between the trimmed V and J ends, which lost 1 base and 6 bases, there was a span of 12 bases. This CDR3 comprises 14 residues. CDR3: CASSLGPVGDGYTF. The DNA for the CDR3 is TGTGCCAGCAGCTTAGGCCCCGTTGGAGATGGCTACACCTTC.

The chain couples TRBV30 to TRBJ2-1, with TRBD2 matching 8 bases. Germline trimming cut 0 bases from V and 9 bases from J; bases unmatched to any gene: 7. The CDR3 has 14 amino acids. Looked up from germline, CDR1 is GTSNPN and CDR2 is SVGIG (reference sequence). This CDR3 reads CAWSVKRESIEQFF. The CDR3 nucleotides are TGTGCCTGGAGTGTAAAGCGGGAGTCGATTGAGCAGTTCTTC.

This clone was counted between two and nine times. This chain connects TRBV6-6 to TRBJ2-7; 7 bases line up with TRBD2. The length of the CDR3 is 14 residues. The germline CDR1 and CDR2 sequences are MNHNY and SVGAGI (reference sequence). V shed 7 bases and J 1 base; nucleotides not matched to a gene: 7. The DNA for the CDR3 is TGTGCCAGCACCCCATTAGCGGGTTCCTACGAGCAGTACTTC. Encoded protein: CASTPLAGSYEQYF.

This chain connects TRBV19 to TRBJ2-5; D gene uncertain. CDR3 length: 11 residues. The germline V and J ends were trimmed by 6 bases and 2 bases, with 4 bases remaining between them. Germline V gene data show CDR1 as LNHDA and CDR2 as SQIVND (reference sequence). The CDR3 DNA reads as TGTGCCAGTAGCAGTCAAGAGACCCAGTACTTC. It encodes CASSSQETQYF.

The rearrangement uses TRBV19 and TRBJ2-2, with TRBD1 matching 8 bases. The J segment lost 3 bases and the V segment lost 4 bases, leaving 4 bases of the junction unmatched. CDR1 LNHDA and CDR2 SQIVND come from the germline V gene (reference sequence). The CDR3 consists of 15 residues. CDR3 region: CASSTGGVDTGELFF. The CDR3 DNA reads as TGTGCCAGTAGTACAGGGGGCGTGGACACCGGGGAGCTGTTTTTT. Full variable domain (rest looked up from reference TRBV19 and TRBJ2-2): DGGITQSPKYLFRKEGQNVTLSCEQNLNHDAMYWYRQDPGQGLRLIYYSQIVNDFQKGDIAEGYSVSREKKESFPLTVTSAQKNPTAFYLCASSTGGVDTGELFFGEGSRLTVL.

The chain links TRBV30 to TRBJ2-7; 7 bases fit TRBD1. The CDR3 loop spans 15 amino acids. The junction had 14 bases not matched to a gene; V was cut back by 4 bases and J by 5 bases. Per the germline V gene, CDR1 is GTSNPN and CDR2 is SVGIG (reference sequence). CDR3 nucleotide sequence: TGTGCCTGGAATCCTGAACTGACAGGGTCACACGAGCAGTACTTC. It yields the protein CAWNPELTGSHEQYF. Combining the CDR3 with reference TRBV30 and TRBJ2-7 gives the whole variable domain SQTIHQWPATLVQPVGSPLSLECTVEGTSNPNLYWYRQAAGRGLQLLFYSVGIGQISSEVPQNLSASRPQDRQFILSSKKLLLSDSGFYLCAWNPELTGSHEQYFGPGTRLTVT.

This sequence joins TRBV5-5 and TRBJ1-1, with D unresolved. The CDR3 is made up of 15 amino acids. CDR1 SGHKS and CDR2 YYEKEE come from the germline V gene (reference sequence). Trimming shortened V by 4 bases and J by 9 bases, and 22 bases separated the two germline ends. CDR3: CASSPQPGLLRQAFF. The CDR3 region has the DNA TGTGCCAGCAGCCCTCAACCCGGCCTCCTCCGGCAAGCTTTCTTT.